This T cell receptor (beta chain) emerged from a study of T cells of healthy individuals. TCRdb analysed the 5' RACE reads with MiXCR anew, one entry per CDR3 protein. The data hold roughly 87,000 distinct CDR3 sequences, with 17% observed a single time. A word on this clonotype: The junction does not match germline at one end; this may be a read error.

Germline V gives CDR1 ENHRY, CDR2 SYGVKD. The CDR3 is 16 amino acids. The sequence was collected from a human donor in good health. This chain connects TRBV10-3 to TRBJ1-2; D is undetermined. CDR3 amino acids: CAISDPGKPGGYGYNF. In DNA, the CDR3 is TGTGCCATCAGTGACCCCGGGAAACCCGGCGGCTATGGCTACAACTTC.